This is a list of T cell receptor beta chains from one sample in a study of T-cell reconstitution after alpha-beta-depleted transplantation in children. MiXCR, applied by TCRdb to the PCR reads, yields one record per CDR3 protein. Among almost 500,000 distinct CDR3 sequences listed, approximately 12% were seen once. This sample comprised PBMCs from the stem cell graft donor, obtained from the stem cell graft. These receptors all stem from a human donor who donated a stem cell graft to a child with combined immunodeficiency. Each CDR3 is given without its conserved first and last residue.

TRBV9,ASSVDRSSGNTIY
TRBV27,ASSVAQGTSNEQF
TRBV5-1,ASRGTDYGYT
TRBV24-1,ATSDPGLAGGNEQF
TRBV29-1,SVALDLGSNYYGYT
TRBV4-3,ASSQGPSMNTEAF
TRBV4-1,ASSQQTGTGANVLT
TRBV27,ASSYTGTIYEQY
TRBV6-2/TRBV6-3,ASSYGRGYEQY
TRBV5-1,ASSSDGASHYEQY
TRBV29-1,SVSRDSNEQF
TRBV28,ASSPGTGGFLGNTEAF
TRBV2,ASSEPQGGAETQY
TRBV11-2,ASSPLFTGELF
TRBV28,ASHAFGNSYEQY
TRBV11-2,ASSFGGRSNEQF
TRBV20-1,SARHRDRDYGYT
TRBV7-2,ASSFRDRGPPEAF
TRBV20-1,SARGNTGELF
TRBV7-8,ASSTHLAGGPINEQF
TRBV20-1,SASRLAGTYNEQF
TRBV9,ASSVEGGGWETQY
TRBV7-2,ASSSRDRVGPTSTDTQY